The 24 T cell receptor beta chains below come from one sample, sequenced in a study of OX40 agonist ivuxolimab in advanced cancers. Receptor libraries were prepared by the immunoSEQ multiplex PCR assay. TCRdb holds this immuneACCESS table with in-frame rearrangements only. Some clones are missing; in checked studies, unresolved V genes explain under half, and the rest has no known cause. Recorded for this sample are 42,000 or so clones; around 83% of them occurred a single time. The ten largest clones add up to about a fifth of the sample. The source was CD4+ or CD8+ T cells sorted from blood, collected in a trial of the OX40 agonist ivuxolimab. The source of these receptors is an adult with an advanced solid tumor such as melanoma, head and neck, liver or kidney cancer.

The J gene is TRBJ2-4, the V gene TRBV28, with D possibly matching TRBD2 (5 bases). Trimming left V 8 bases short and J 5 bases short, with 13 bases between. This CDR3 region has 13 residues. Germline values: CDR1 MDHEN, CDR2 SYDVKM. The CDR3 DNA reads as TGTGCCAGCCTTGGACTGTCGGAAAACATTCAGTACTTC. Its protein is CASLGLSENIQYF.

The V and J genes are TRBV28 and TRBJ1-6; D is unclear. Per germline, CDR1 MDHEN and CDR2 SYDVKM. With 1 base removed from V and 0 bases from J, the gap between germline ends came to 7 bases. This CDR3 is built from 16 residues. The CDR3 reads CASSLYSLSYNSPLHF. The CDR3 DNA sequence: TGTGCCAGCAGTTTATACAGCCTCTCCTATAATTCACCCCTCCACTTT.

This chain connects TRBV25-1 to TRBJ2-7; D possibly corresponds to TRBD1 (6 bases). There are 13 residues in the CDR3. The V gene's germline CDR1 is MGHDK and CDR2 SYGVNS. Trimming stripped 2 bases from V and 3 bases from J, with 8 bases between. The CDR3 DNA follows: TGTGCCAGCAGTGAAGACAGGTACTACGAGCAGTACTTC. Residues: CASSEDRYYEQYF.

In this sample, this clone turned up once. V usage is TRBV27 and J usage is TRBJ1-6; weak D call: TRBD1 (5 bases). V was pared by 0 bases and J by 5 bases, with 11 bases between. From germline, CDR1 is MNHEY and CDR2 SMNVEV (reference sequence). The CDR3 runs to 16 residues. The CDR3 DNA sequence: TGTGCCAGCAGTTTATCTGTCTCAGGGAATAATTCACCCCTCCACTTT. Protein: CASSLSVSGNNSPLHF.

CDR3 bases: TGTGCCAGCAGCTACGACAGTCCCCGTGGCTACACCTTC. This gives the protein CASSYDSPRGYTF. The genes are TRBV5-6 and TRBJ1-2, with a possible D match to TRBD1 (5 bases). This CDR3 is 13 amino acids long. V gave up 3 bases and J gave up 7 bases, with 13 bases separating them. Germline V lookup: CDR1 SGHDT, CDR2 YYEEEE.

This clone has just one count. The V gene is TRBV10-2, the J gene TRBJ2-5; the match to TRBD1 covers 9 bases. Germline V CDR1 and CDR2: WSHSY, SAAADI. The trim removed 8 bases at V and 3 bases at J, leaving 7 bases unmatched. The CDR3 has 14 residues. CDR3: CASGLGQGEETQYF. The DNA for the CDR3 is TGCGCCAGCGGTCTGGGACAGGGAGAAGAGACCCAGTACTTC.

The chain combines TRBV28 with TRBJ1-1; no definite D call. CDR3 length equals 12 residues. V lost 4 bases and J lost 6, with 9 bases in between. Per the germline V gene, CDR1 is MDHEN and CDR2 is SYDVKM. The CDR3 region is CASSSNDPEAFF. In nucleotides, the CDR3 is TGTGCCAGCAGTTCCAACGACCCTGAAGCTTTCTTT.

The V call is TRBV5-5, the J call TRBJ2-7; TRBD1 is a possible D gene (6 bases). CDR3 length: 14 residues. The germline V gene has CDR1 SGHKS and CDR2 YYEKEE (reference sequence). The germline V and J ends were trimmed by 3 bases and 9 bases, with 19 bases remaining between them. The CDR3 nucleotides are TGTGCCAGCAGCTGGGATAGGGACACAGTCAGGCAGTACGTC. Its translation: CASSWDRDTVRQYV.

A word on this clone: One end of the junction does not line up with germline, which may come from a read error. The DNA for the CDR3 is TGTGCCAGCAAAGCGGGCTCCCACAATGAGCAGTTCTTC. Its protein is CASKAGSHNEQFF. The chain uses TRBV6-5 and TRBJ2-1; TRBD2 is a possible D gene (6 bases). The CDR3 runs 13 residues. In germline, CDR1 is MNHEY, CDR2 SVGAGI.

On this clone: The DNA is left out, because the CDR3 cannot be placed on it with certainty; the CDR3 is given as TCRdb lists it. J is TRBJ2-7 and V is TRBV27. The CDR3 numbers 18 amino acids, ends counted. The germline V gene encodes CDR1 MNHEY and CDR2 SMNVEV (reference sequence). The CDR3 sequence: CASSSSGPTFLGSYEQYF.

V is TRBV13 and J is TRBJ2-7; D unclear. This CDR3 is 16 amino acids long. Trimming took off 3 bases at V and 2 bases at J, with 17 bases between the two ends. The germline gives CDR1 PRHDT, CDR2 FYEKMQ (reference sequence). The CDR3 loop is CASSFRQDREAYEQYF. The CDR3 DNA reads TGTGCCAGCAGCTTTCGCCAGGACCGAGAAGCCTACGAGCAGTACTTC. Drawing the rest from reference TRBV13 and TRBJ2-7, the complete variable domain is AAGVIQSPRHLIKEKRETATLKCYPIPRHDTVYWYQQGPGQDPQFLISFYEKMQSDKGSIPDRFSAQQFSDYHSELNMSSLELGDSALYFCASSFRQDREAYEQYFGPGTRLTVT.

This chain connects TRBV27 to TRBJ2-1; no clear D. The V end was cut by 2 bases, the J end by 3 bases, with 8 bases between. The germline gives CDR1 MNHEY, CDR2 SMNVEV (reference sequence). There are 14 residues in the CDR3. CDR3 bases: TGTGCCAGCAGTTTACCCCCAAACTACAATGAGCAGTTCTTC. Protein product: CASSLPPNYNEQFF.

This chain uses TRBV6-6 with TRBJ2-5; a possible D gene is TRBD2 (6 bases). The J call is uncertain, as TRBJ2-7 better fits the DNA end. Looked up from germline, CDR1 is MNHNY and CDR2 is SVGAGI (reference sequence). The CDR3 has 16 residues. For the CDR3, the DNA is TGTGCCAGCAGTTACGGCCCCGTGGGGGGTTCCTACGAGCAGTACTTC. Its translation is CASSYGPVGGSYEQYF.

The chain links TRBV27 to TRBJ1-2; D remains ambiguous. There are 12 residues in the CDR3. Trimming cost V 6 bases and J 6 bases, with 11 bases left between them. Germline V gene data show CDR1 as MNHEY and CDR2 as SMNVEV (reference sequence). The CDR3 DNA follows: TGTGCCAGCAGCGACGGAAGGGATGGCTACACCTTC. Its translation: CASSDGRDGYTF.

The chain combines TRBV5-1 with TRBJ2-3; no reliable D call. The ends were cut back, 0 bases at V and 2 bases at J, with 10 bases in the middle. The CDR3 is 15 residues long. CDR1 SGHRS and CDR2 YFSETQ come from the germline V gene. CDR3 loop: CASSLEDPVTDTQYF. The CDR3 region has the DNA TGCGCCAGCAGCTTGGAAGACCCCGTCACAGATACGCAGTATTTT. The full variable domain, its missing parts supplied by reference TRBV5-1 and TRBJ2-3, is KAGVTQTPRYLIKTRGQQVTLSCSPISGHRSVSWYQQTPGQGLQFLFEYFSETQRNKGNFPGRFSGRQFSNSRSEMNVSTLELGDSALYLCASSLEDPVTDTQYFGPGTRLTVL.

The CDR3 here is CASSLGDFSGETQYF. The CDR3 bases are TGTGCCAGCAGCTTAGGGGACTTTTCCGGGGAGACCCAGTACTTC. The J gene is TRBJ2-5, the V gene TRBV7-3; possibly TRBD2 for D (6 bases). V lost 2 bases and J lost 5, with 15 bases in between. Germline V lookup: CDR1 SGHTA, CDR2 FQGTGA. The CDR3 contains 15 residues. Full variable domain (rest looked up from reference TRBV7-3 and TRBJ2-5): GAGVSQTPSNKVTEKGKYVELRCDPISGHTALYWYRQSLGQGPEFLIYFQGTGAADDSGLPNDRFFAVRPEGSVSTLKIQRTERGDSAVYLCASSLGDFSGETQYFGPGTRLLVL.

The chain employs TRBV7-8 and TRBJ1-1; 7 bases are shared with TRBD1. The CDR3 is made up of 14 amino acids. Trimming cost V 5 bases and J 1 base; bases outside gene matches: 4. The V gene's germline CDR1 is SGHVS and CDR2 FQNEAQ. The CDR3 nucleotides read TGTGCCAGCAGCCGGGACAGAAAGAACACTGAAGCTTTCTTT. It is translated as CASSRDRKNTEAFF.

The V call is TRBV7-6, the J call TRBJ2-7; TRBD2 agrees at 8 bases. Germline trimming cut 3 bases from V and 3 bases from J; bases unmatched to any gene: 1. CDR3 length equals 13 residues. CDR1 is SGHVS and CDR2 is FNYEAQ in the germline V gene. CDR3 region: CASSFSGNYEQYF. The DNA of the CDR3 is TGTGCCAGCAGCTTTAGCGGGAACTACGAGCAGTACTTC.

The chain uses TRBV9 and TRBJ1-1; possible D gene TRBD1, 6 bases. This CDR3 contains 16 residues. V lost 3 bases and J lost 5, with 20 bases in between. Germline CDR1 and CDR2: SGDLS and YYNGEE. The chain's CDR3 is CASSAEQGITLTEAFF. The CDR3 nucleotides are TGTGCCAGCAGCGCGGAACAGGGAATAACACTTACTGAAGCTTTCTTT.

A remark on this clone: Other nucleotide sequences from this sample produce the same CDR3. This chain uses TRBV7-2 with TRBJ2-3; 12 bases match TRBD2. Germline values: CDR1 SGHTA, CDR2 FQGNSA. This CDR3 is built from 15 residues. J lost 5 bases, V lost 6 bases, and 6 bases had no gene match. The CDR3 DNA sequence: TGTGCCAGCAGTTCTAGCGGGGGGGCAGGAGATACGCAGTATTTT. Amino acid sequence: CASSSSGGAGDTQYF.

The gene calls are TRBV28 and TRBJ1-2, with D possibly TRBD1 on 5 matching bases. The germline V gene has CDR1 MDHEN and CDR2 SYDVKM. The V and J ends lost 4 bases and 8 bases respectively, with 14 bases between them. The CDR3 runs 13 residues. The CDR3 bases are TGTGCCAGCAGTTCGGAGACAGAGGGAGGCTACACCTTC. Translation gives CASSSETEGGYTF.

The chain combines TRBV5-1 with TRBJ2-1; possible D gene TRBD2, 6 bases. Trimming left V 0 bases short and J 2 bases short, with 9 bases between. CDR3 length: 15 amino acids. Germline-derived CDR1 and CDR2 are SGHRS and YFSETQ. The CDR3 nucleotides are TGCGCCAGCAGCTTGGGCGGGGACCCCTACAATGAGCAGTTCTTC. Encoded protein: CASSLGGDPYNEQFF. Variable domain in full (rest from reference TRBV5-1 and TRBJ2-1): KAGVTQTPRYLIKTRGQQVTLSCSPISGHRSVSWYQQTPGQGLQFLFEYFSETQRNKGNFPGRFSGRQFSNSRSEMNVSTLELGDSALYLCASSLGGDPYNEQFFGPGTRLTVL.

The chain combines TRBV6-5 with TRBJ1-1; the D is unclear. This CDR3 spans 13 amino acids. Trimming shortened V by 0 bases and J by 11 bases, and 13 bases separated the two germline ends. Germline-derived CDR1 and CDR2 are MNHEY and SVGAGI. The CDR3 is CASSYSPLTGAFF. For the CDR3, the DNA is TGTGCCAGCAGTTACTCACCCCTCACGGGGGCTTTCTTT.

The V call is TRBV6-1, the J call TRBJ2-2, with D possibly TRBD2 on 6 matching bases. This CDR3 region has 13 residues. Per germline, CDR1 MNHNS and CDR2 SASEGT. Trimming cost V 8 bases and J 6 bases, with 13 bases left between them. The chain's CDR3 is CASFSGDAGELFF. The DNA of the CDR3 is TGTGCCAGCTTTTCGGGGGATGCCGGGGAGCTGTTTTTT.